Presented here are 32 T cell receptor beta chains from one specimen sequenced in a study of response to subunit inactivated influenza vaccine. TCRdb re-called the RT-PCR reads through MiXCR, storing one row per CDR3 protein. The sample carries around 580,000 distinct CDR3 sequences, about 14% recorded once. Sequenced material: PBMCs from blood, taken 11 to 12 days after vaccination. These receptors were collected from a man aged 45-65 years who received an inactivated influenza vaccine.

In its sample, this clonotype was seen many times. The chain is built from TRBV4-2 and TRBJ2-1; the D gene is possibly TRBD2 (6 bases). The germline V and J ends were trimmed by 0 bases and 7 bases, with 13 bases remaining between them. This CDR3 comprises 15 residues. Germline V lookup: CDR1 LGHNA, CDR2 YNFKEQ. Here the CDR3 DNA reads TGTGCCAGCAGCCAAGATCAGCCCGCGGGGAATGAGCAGTTCTTC. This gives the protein CASSQDQPAGNEQFF.

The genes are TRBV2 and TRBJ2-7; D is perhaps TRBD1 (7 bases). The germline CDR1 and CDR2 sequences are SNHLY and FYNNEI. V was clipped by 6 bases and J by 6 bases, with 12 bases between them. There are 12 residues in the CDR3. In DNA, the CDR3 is TGTGCCAGCAGGACAGGGACTGGCGAGCAGTACTTC. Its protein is CASRTGTGEQYF.

CDR3 region: CASSQDTRVSSYEQYF. For the CDR3, the DNA is TGTGCCAGCAGCCAAGATACAAGGGTTTCTTCCTACGAGCAGTACTTC. This chain joins TRBV3-1 and TRBJ2-7, with D unclear. The germline V and J ends were trimmed by 0 bases and 1 base, with 13 bases remaining between them. This CDR3 region has 16 residues. Germline V gene data show CDR1 as LGHDT and CDR2 as YNNKEL (reference sequence).

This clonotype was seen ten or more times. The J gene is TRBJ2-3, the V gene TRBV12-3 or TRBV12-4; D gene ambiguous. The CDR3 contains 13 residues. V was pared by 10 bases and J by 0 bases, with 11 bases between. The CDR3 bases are TGTGCCAACAAAAAAGATAGCACAGATACGCAGTATTTT. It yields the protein CANKKDSTDTQYF.

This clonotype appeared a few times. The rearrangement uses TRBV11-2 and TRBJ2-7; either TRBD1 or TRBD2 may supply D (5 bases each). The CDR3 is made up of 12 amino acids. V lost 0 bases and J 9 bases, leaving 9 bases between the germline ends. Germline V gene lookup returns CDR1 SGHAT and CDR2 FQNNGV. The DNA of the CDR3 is TGTGCCAGCAGCTTAGATGAGGGGCGGCAGTACTTC. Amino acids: CASSLDEGRQYF.

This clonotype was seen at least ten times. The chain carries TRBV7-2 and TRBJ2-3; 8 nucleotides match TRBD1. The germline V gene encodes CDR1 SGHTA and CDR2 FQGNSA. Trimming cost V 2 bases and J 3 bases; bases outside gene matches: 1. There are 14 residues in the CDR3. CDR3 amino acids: CASSLRQGTDTQYF. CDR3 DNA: TGTGCCAGCAGCTTACGACAGGGGACAGATACGCAGTATTTT.

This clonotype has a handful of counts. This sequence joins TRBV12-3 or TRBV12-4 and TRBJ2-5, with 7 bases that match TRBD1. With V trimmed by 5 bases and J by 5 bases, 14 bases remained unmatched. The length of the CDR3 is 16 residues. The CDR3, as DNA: TGTGCCAGCAGTAGACCGGGACAGTGGCCGGGCGAGACCCAGTACTTC. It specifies CASSRPGQWPGETQYF.

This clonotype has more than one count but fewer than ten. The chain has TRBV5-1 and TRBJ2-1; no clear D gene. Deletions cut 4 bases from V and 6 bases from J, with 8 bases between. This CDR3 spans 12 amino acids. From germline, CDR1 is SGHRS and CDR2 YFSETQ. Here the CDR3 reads CASSRDGNEQFF. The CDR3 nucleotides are TGCGCCAGCAGCCGTGATGGCAATGAGCAGTTCTTC.

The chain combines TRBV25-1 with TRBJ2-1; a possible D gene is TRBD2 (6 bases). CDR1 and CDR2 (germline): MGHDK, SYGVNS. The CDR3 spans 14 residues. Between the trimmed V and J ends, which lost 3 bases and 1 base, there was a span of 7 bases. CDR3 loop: CASSETRSYNEQFF. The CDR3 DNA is TGTGCCAGCAGTGAGACTAGATCCTACAATGAGCAGTTCTTC.

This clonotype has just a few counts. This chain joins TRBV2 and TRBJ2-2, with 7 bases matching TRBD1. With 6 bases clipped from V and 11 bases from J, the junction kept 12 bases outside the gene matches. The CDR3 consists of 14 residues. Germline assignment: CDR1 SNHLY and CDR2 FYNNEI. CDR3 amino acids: CASSLSVRGNELFF. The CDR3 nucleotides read TGTGCCAGCAGCCTCAGCGTCAGGGGGAACGAGCTGTTTTTT.

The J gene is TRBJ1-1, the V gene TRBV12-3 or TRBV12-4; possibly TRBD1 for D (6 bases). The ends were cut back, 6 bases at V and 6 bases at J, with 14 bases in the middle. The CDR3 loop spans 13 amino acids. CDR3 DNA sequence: TGTGCCAGCAGCCTACCCGGGGGCTCTGAAGCTTTCTTT. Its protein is CASSLPGGSEAFF.

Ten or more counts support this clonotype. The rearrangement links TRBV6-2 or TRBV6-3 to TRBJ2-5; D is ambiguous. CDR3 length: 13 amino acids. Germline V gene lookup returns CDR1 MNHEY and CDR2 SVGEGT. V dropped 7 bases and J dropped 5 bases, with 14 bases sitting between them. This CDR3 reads CASTLGSGETQYF. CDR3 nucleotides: TGTGCCAGCACCCTTGGTTCCGGGGAGACCCAGTACTTC.

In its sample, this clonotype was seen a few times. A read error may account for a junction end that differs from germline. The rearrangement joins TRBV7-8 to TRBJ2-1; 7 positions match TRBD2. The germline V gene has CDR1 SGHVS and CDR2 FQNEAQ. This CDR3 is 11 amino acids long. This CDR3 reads CASSERDDQFF. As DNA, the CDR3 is TGTGCCAGCAGCGAGCGGGATGACCAGTTCTTC.

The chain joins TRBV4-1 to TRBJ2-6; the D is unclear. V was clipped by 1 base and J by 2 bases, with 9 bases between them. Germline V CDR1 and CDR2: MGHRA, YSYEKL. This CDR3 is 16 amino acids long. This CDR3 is CASSQGLQPGANVLTF. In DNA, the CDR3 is TGCGCCAGCAGCCAAGGTTTACAGCCTGGGGCCAACGTCCTGACTTTC.

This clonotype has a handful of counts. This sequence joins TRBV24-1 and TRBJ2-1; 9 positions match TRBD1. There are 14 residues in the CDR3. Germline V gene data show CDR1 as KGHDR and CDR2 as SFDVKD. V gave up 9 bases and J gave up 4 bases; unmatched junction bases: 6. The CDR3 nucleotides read TGTGCCACCCCAGCCGGGACAGGGTACAATGAGCAGTTCTTC. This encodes CATPAGTGYNEQFF.

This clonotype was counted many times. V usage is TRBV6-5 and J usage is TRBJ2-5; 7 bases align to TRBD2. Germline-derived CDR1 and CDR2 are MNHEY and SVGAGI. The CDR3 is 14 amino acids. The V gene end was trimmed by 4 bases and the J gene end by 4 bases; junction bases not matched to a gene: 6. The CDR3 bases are TGTGCCAGCAGTTCAGGTGGGGGGGGAGAGACCCAGTACTTC. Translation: CASSSGGGGETQYF.

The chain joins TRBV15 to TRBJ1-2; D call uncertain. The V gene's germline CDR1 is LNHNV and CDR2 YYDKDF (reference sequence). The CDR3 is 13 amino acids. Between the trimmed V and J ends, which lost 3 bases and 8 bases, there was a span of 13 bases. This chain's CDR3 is CATSSPKMGGYTF. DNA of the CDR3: TGTGCCACCAGCAGCCCGAAAATGGGCGGCTACACCTTC.

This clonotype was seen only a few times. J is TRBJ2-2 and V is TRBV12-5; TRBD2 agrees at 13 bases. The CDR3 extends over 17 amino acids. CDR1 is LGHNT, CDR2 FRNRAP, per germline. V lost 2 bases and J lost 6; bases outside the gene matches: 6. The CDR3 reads CASGLIRTSGSAGELFF. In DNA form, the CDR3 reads TGTGCTAGTGGTTTGATAAGGACTAGCGGGAGTGCCGGGGAGCTGTTTTTT.

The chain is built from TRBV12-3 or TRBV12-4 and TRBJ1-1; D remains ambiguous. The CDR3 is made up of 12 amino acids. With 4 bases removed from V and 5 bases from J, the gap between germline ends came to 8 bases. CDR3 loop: CASSWRVTEAFF. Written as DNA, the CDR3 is TGTGCCAGCAGTTGGAGGGTGACTGAAGCTTTCTTT.

In DNA form, the CDR3 reads TGTGCCAGCAGCCCTTTCGGCTGGGATGCTGGGGCCAACGTCCTGACTTTC. Residues: CASSPFGWDAGANVLTF. The chain uses TRBV11-1 and TRBJ2-6; the D is unclear. CDR3 length: 17 amino acids. Trimming removed 5 bases from V and 2 bases from J, with 16 bases in between. The germline V gene has CDR1 SGHAT and CDR2 FQDESV (reference sequence).

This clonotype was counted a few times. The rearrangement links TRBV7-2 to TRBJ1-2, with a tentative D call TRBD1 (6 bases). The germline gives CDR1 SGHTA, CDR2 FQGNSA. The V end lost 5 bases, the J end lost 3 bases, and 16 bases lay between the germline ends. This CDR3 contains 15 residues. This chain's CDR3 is CASSGRNREDYGYTF. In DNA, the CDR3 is TGTGCCAGCAGCGGACGTAACAGGGAAGACTATGGCTACACCTTC.

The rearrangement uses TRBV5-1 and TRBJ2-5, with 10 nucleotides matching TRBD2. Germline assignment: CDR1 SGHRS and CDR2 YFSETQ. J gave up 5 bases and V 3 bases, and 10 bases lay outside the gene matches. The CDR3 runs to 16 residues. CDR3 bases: TGCGCCAGCAGCTCTAGCGGGGGCGCCGTGCGGGAGACCCAGTACTTC. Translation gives CASSSSGGAVRETQYF.

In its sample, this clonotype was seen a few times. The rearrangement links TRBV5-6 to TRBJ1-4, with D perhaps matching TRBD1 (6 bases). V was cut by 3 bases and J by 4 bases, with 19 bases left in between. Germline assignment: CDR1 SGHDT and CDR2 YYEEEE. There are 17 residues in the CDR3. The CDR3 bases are TGTGCCAGCAGCTCCCTGACGCCCGGGACACTTAATGAAAAACTGTTTTTT. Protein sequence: CASSSLTPGTLNEKLFF.

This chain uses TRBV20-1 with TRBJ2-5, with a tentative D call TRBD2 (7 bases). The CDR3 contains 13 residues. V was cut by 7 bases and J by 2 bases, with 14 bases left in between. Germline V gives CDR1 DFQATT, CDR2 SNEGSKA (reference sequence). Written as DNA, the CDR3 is TGCAGTGGGGGGAGGGGGAGGCAAGAGACCCAGTACTTC. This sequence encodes CSGGRGRQETQYF.

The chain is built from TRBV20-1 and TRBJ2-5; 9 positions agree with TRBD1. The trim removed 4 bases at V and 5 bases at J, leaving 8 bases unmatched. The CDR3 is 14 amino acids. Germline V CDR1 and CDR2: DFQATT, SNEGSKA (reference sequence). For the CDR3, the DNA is TGCAGTGCTAACCCGGGACAGGGCGTGGAGACCCAGTACTTC. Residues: CSANPGQGVETQYF.

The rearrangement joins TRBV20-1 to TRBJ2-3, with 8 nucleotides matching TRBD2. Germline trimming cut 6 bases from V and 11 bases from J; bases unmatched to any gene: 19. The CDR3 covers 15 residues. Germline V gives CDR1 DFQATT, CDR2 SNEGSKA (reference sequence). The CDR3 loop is CSARRSGVDQGGQYF. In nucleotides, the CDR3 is TGCAGTGCAAGGCGTAGCGGGGTGGACCAAGGCGGGCAGTATTTT.

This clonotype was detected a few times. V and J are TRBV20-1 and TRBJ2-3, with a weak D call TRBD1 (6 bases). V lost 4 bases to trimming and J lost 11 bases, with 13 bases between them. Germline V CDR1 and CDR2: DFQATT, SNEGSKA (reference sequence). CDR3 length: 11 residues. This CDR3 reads CSAKLGTLQYF. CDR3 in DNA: TGCAGTGCTAAGCTCGGGACATTGCAGTATTTT.

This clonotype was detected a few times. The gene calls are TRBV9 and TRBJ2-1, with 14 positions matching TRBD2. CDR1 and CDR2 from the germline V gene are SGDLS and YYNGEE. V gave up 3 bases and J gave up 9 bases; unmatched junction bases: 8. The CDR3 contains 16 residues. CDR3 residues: CASSASTSGRAGEQFF. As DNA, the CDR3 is TGTGCCAGCAGCGCCTCGACTAGCGGGAGGGCCGGTGAGCAGTTCTTC.

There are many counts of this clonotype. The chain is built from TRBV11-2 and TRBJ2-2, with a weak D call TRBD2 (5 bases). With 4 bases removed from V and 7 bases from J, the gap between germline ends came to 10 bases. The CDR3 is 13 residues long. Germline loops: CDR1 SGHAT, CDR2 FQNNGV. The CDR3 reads CASSSNRGGELFF. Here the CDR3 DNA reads TGTGCCAGCAGCTCTAACCGGGGCGGGGAGCTGTTTTTT.

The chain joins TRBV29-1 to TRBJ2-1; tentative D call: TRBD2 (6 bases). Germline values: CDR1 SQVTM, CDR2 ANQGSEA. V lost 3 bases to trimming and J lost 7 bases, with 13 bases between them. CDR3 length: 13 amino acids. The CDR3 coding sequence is TGCAGCGTTGATCCCGCGGCGGGGAATGAGCAGTTCTTC. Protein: CSVDPAAGNEQFF.

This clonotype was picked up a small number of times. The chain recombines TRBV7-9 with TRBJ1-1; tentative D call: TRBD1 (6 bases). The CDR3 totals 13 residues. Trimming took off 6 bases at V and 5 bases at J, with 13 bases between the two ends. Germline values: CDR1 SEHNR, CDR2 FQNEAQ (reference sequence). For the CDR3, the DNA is TGTGCCAGCAGAACAAGGGGGGGAACTGAAGCTTTCTTT. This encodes CASRTRGGTEAFF.

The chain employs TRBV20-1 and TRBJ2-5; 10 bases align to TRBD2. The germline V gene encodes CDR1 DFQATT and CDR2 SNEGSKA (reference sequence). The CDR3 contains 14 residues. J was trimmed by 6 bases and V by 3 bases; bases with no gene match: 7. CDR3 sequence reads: CSASSPSGGKTQYF. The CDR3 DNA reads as TGCAGTGCTAGTAGCCCTAGCGGGGGTAAGACCCAGTACTTC.